The 30 T cell receptor beta chains presented below share a single source sample, sequenced in a study of T-cell reconstitution after alpha-beta-depleted transplantation in children. Preparation of the TCRbeta library involved a method that used unique molecular identifiers. TCRdb reprocessed the PCR reads with MiXCR, giving one entry per CDR3 protein. The sample records hundreds of thousands of distinct CDR3 sequences, about 10% being singletons. The sample in question was PBMCs from the stem cell graft donor, obtained from the stem cell graft. These receptors all stem from a human donor who donated a stem cell graft to a child with acute myeloid leukemia.

This clonotype was counted many times. The chain links TRBV20-1 to TRBJ2-5, with 8 nucleotides matching TRBD2. This CDR3 spans 15 amino acids. V was clipped by 0 bases and J by 5 bases; unmatched bases: 8. Germline V CDR1 and CDR2: DFQATT, SNEGSKA (reference sequence). The CDR3 nucleotides are TGCAGTGCTAGAGATCCGGCTAGCGGGCGGGAGACCCAGTACTTC. Its translation is CSARDPASGRETQYF.

This chain joins TRBV6-2 or TRBV6-3 and TRBJ1-5, with TRBD1 matching 7 bases. V shed 6 bases and J 6 bases; nucleotides not matched to a gene: 8. Per germline, CDR1 MNHEY and CDR2 SVGEGT. CDR3 length: 14 residues. CDR3 amino acids: CASSLLTGSQPQHF. CDR3 nucleotides: TGTGCCAGCAGCCTCCTGACAGGGTCTCAGCCCCAGCATTTT.

This clonotype showed up many times. This sequence joins TRBV20-1 and TRBJ2-7; a possible D gene is TRBD2 (6 bases). The length of the CDR3 is 13 residues. The germline gives CDR1 DFQATT, CDR2 SNEGSKA (reference sequence). V was clipped by 7 bases and J by 7 bases, with 20 bases between them. Written as DNA, the CDR3 is TGCAGTGAAAGGGGACGGAGGGGTGGAGAGCAGTACTTC. Its protein is CSERGRRGGEQYF.

This chain links TRBV28 with TRBJ1-1, with D unresolved. The CDR3 spans 15 residues. The ends were cut back, 3 bases at V and 1 base at J, with 12 bases in the middle. Germline V gene lookup returns CDR1 MDHEN and CDR2 SYDVKM. The CDR3 here is CASSLDARGNTEAFF. The CDR3 DNA reads as TGTGCCAGCAGTTTGGACGCCCGGGGGAACACTGAAGCTTTCTTT.

This clonotype was counted at least ten times. This rearrangement joins TRBV20-1 to TRBJ1-5; D may be TRBD1 (5 bases). With 1 base removed from V and 3 bases from J, the gap between germline ends came to 10 bases. Germline CDR1 is DFQATT and CDR2 is SNEGSKA (reference sequence). CDR3 length equals 14 residues. DNA for the CDR3: TGCAGTGCTAGAGCGGGGGATACCAATCAGCCCCAGCATTTT. Its translation: CSARAGDTNQPQHF.

Only a few counts were recorded for this clonotype. V and J are TRBV5-1 and TRBJ1-5; tentatively, D is TRBD1 (5 bases). From germline, CDR1 is SGHRS and CDR2 YFSETQ. Between the trimmed V and J ends, which lost 2 bases and 2 bases, there was a span of 14 bases. The CDR3 is made up of 16 amino acids. In DNA, the CDR3 is TGCGCCAGCAGCTTTGGGGGGGGTGAGGGCAATCAGCCCCAGCATTTT. Translating gives CASSFGGGEGNQPQHF.

J is TRBJ2-1 and V is TRBV5-1; TRBD1 or TRBD2 may be the D gene (5 bases each). Germline CDR1 reads SGHRS; CDR2 reads YFSETQ. There are 17 residues in the CDR3. Trimming removed 4 bases at V and 0 bases at J, with 17 bases between. The chain's CDR3 is CASSGLWGEGSYNEQFF. CDR3 nucleotides: TGCGCCAGCAGCGGACTTTGGGGCGAGGGCTCCTACAATGAGCAGTTCTTC.

This clonotype showed up just a few times. V gene TRBV29-1 combines with J gene TRBJ2-1; 8 positions match TRBD1. The CDR3 runs 13 residues. Germline loops: CDR1 SQVTM, CDR2 ANQGSEA. The V gene end was trimmed by 4 bases and the J gene end by 6 bases; junction bases not matched to a gene: 5. CDR3 DNA: TGCAGCGTTGGGGAGACAGGGGTCAATGAGCAGTTCTTC. Translated: CSVGETGVNEQFF.

This clonotype has at least ten counts. The chain combines TRBV20-1 with TRBJ2-2; the D gene is possibly TRBD1 (5 bases). The CDR3 sequence is 13 residues long. Germline-derived CDR1 and CDR2 are DFQATT and SNEGSKA (reference sequence). V lost 0 bases and J 5 bases, leaving 7 bases between the germline ends. For the CDR3, the DNA is TGCAGTGCTAGAGACAGGGTTACCGGGGAGCTGTTTTTT. Residues: CSARDRVTGELFF.

V is TRBV13 and J is TRBJ2-3, with TRBD1 matching 7 bases. The CDR3 runs 16 residues. Per the germline V gene, CDR1 is PRHDT and CDR2 is FYEKMQ (reference sequence). With 4 bases clipped from V and 0 bases from J, the junction kept 7 bases outside the gene matches. CDR3 amino acids: CASSYSWDRSTDTQYF. The CDR3 DNA sequence: TGTGCCAGCAGCTACTCCTGGGACAGAAGCACAGATACGCAGTATTTT. Complete variable domain (other parts from reference TRBV13 and TRBJ2-3): AAGVIQSPRHLIKEKRETATLKCYPIPRHDTVYWYQQGPGQDPQFLISFYEKMQSDKGSIPDRFSAQQFSDYHSELNMSSLELGDSALYFCASSYSWDRSTDTQYFGPGTRLTVL.

This clonotype was seen ten or more times. The chain combines TRBV3-1 with TRBJ2-4, with 7 nucleotides matching TRBD2. This CDR3 comprises 16 residues. J was trimmed by 9 bases and V by 3 bases; bases with no gene match: 14. Germline values: CDR1 LGHDT, CDR2 YNNKEL (reference sequence). The CDR3 DNA sequence: TGTGCCAGCAGCCAGGGACCTAGCGGAGGAGGGGTCATTCAGTACTTC. Translating it yields CASSQGPSGGGVIQYF. Filled out from reference TRBV3-1 and TRBJ2-4, the complete variable domain reads DTAVSQTPKYLVTQMGNDKSIKCEQNLGHDTMYWYKQDSKKFLKIMFSYNNKELIINETVPNRFSPKSPDKAHLNLHINSLELGDSAVYFCASSQGPSGGGVIQYFGAGTRLSVL.

This clonotype was counted many times. The rearrangement uses TRBV29-1 and TRBJ2-7, with D tentatively TRBD2 (6 bases). The germline gives CDR1 SQVTM, CDR2 ANQGSEA. Trimming left V 4 bases short and J 1 base short, with 11 bases between. The CDR3 extends over 13 amino acids. The CDR3 loop reads CSVARRGSYEQYF. CDR3 DNA sequence: TGCAGCGTTGCCAGACGGGGGTCCTACGAGCAGTACTTC.

V usage is TRBV20-1 and J usage is TRBJ2-7, with 9 bases matching TRBD2. There are 14 residues in the CDR3. The germline V gene encodes CDR1 DFQATT and CDR2 SNEGSKA (reference sequence). J gave up 5 bases and V 1 base, and 6 bases lay outside the gene matches. The CDR3 sequence is CSARGVAGVDEQYF. The CDR3 DNA reads TGCAGTGCTAGAGGGGTAGCGGGAGTGGACGAGCAGTACTTC.

Here the CDR3 reads CSGAGPGNTIYF. The DNA for the CDR3 is TGCAGTGGAGCGGGGCCCGGAAACACCATATATTTT. The chain links TRBV20-1 to TRBJ1-3; weak D call: TRBD1 (5 bases). V lost 7 bases, J lost 4 bases, and 11 bases lay in between. CDR1 and CDR2 (germline): DFQATT, SNEGSKA (reference sequence). CDR3 length: 12 residues.

This clonotype has just a few counts. The V and J genes are TRBV6-2 or TRBV6-3 and TRBJ2-1; D is ambiguous. Germline assignment: CDR1 MNHEY and CDR2 SVGEGT. Trimming stripped 2 bases from V and 6 bases from J, with 14 bases between. The CDR3 sequence is 15 residues long. CDR3 in amino acids: CASSYAPTYSNEQFF. The CDR3 DNA sequence: TGTGCCAGCAGTTACGCACCAACCTACAGCAATGAGCAGTTCTTC.

This clonotype was observed a few times. The chain couples TRBV12-3 or TRBV12-4 to TRBJ1-3; 8 nucleotides match TRBD1. The ends lost 5 bases at V and 4 bases at J; junction bases unmatched: 4. The CDR3 spans 14 residues. The CDR3 sequence is CASSATGGGNTIYF. For the CDR3, the DNA is TGTGCCAGCAGTGCAACAGGGGGAGGAAACACCATATATTTT.

This clonotype came up many times. The chain has TRBV20-1 and TRBJ1-1, with D uncertain. This CDR3 has 14 residues. The germline V and J ends were trimmed by 0 bases and 0 bases, with 8 bases remaining between them. Germline CDR1 DFQATT, CDR2 SNEGSKA (reference sequence). The CDR3 DNA is TGCAGTGCTAGAGAGGGAGGGTTGAACACTGAAGCTTTCTTT. Protein sequence: CSAREGGLNTEAFF.

This clonotype was seen at least ten times. The chain has TRBV9 and TRBJ2-4; TRBD2 is a possible D gene (6 bases). This CDR3 spans 13 amino acids. Germline assignment: CDR1 SGDLS and CDR2 YYNGEE. V lost 7 bases and J lost 2, with 10 bases in between. This CDR3 reads CASGGGTKNIQYF. The CDR3 region has the DNA TGTGCCAGCGGTGGGGGGACCAAAAACATTCAGTACTTC.

The chain is built from TRBV6-2 or TRBV6-3 and TRBJ2-7; 7 bases align to TRBD2. Germline V gene data show CDR1 as MNHEY and CDR2 as SVGEGT. After removal of 0 bases from V and 2 bases from J, the junction contained 4 bases not matched to a gene. This CDR3 has 15 amino acids. In DNA, the CDR3 is TGTGCCAGCAGTTACTCATCGGGAGGTGCCTACGAGCAGTACTTC. Its protein product is CASSYSSGGAYEQYF.

V is TRBV18 and J is TRBJ1-1; 7 bases fit TRBD1. CDR3 length: 17 residues. Losses at the gene ends were 5 bases for V and 0 bases for J; bases not matched to a gene: 12. CDR1 is KGHSH, CDR2 LQKENI, per germline. CDR3 bases: TGTGCCAGCTCATCAATGACGGGACAGATCATGAACACTGAAGCTTTCTTT. This sequence encodes CASSSMTGQIMNTEAFF. Together with reference TRBV18 and TRBJ1-1, the CDR3 gives the full variable domain: NAGVMQNPRHLVRRRGQEARLRCSPMKGHSHVYWYRQLPEEGLKFMVYLQKENIIDESGMPKERFSAEFPKEGPSILRIQQVVRGDSAAYFCASSSMTGQIMNTEAFFGQGTRLTVV.

The chain joins TRBV12-3 or TRBV12-4 to TRBJ2-7; perhaps TRBD1 as D (5 bases). Trimming left V 3 bases short and J 1 base short, with 10 bases between. The CDR3 runs to 14 residues. CDR3 nucleotides: TGTGCCAGCAGTTTTATCGCAGGGTCCTACGAGCAGTACTTC. It translates to CASSFIAGSYEQYF.

The chain combines TRBV9 with TRBJ2-3; weak D call: TRBD1 (5 bases). The V end lost 0 bases, the J end lost 11 bases, and 25 bases lay between the germline ends. The germline gives CDR1 SGDLS, CDR2 YYNGEE. The CDR3 consists of 17 residues. The DNA for the CDR3 is TGTGCCAGCAGCGTAGCGGCAGGGCCGAGCTCCTACAATGAGCAGTATTTT. It is translated as CASSVAAGPSSYNEQYF.

This clonotype showed up just a few times. The chain is built from TRBV3-1 and TRBJ2-3; no clear D. The CDR3 sequence is 14 residues long. Trimming took 1 base from V and 6 from J, leaving 11 bases between them. Germline lookup yields CDR1 LGHDT and CDR2 YNNKEL (reference sequence). The CDR3 loop is CASSQGKGVDTQYF. CDR3 DNA sequence: TGTGCCAGCAGCCAAGGAAAGGGTGTGGATACGCAGTATTTT.

This clonotype was counted many times. The genes are TRBV11-2 and TRBJ2-1; possibly TRBD2 for D (5 bases). The CDR3 loop spans 12 amino acids. Trimming cost V 5 bases and J 8 bases, with 10 bases left between them. In germline, CDR1 is SGHAT, CDR2 FQNNGV. The CDR3 sequence is CASSPRRDEQFF. The CDR3 DNA sequence: TGTGCCAGCAGCCCTAGGCGGGATGAGCAGTTCTTC.

This chain uses TRBV14 with TRBJ2-2; TRBD1 matches at 8 bases. This CDR3 spans 16 amino acids. V lost 1 base to trimming and J lost 0 bases; unmatched junction nucleotides: 1. Germline V lookup: CDR1 SGHDN, CDR2 FVKESK. The CDR3 is CASSQGTGPNTGELFF. CDR3 nucleotide sequence: TGTGCCAGCAGCCAAGGGACAGGGCCGAACACCGGGGAGCTGTTTTTT.

The sample holds a few counts of this clonotype. The CDR3 bases are TGTGCCAGCACCCAAGACAGGGGAGACGGCTATGGCTACACCTTC. Residues: CASTQDRGDGYGYTF. V usage is TRBV12-3 or TRBV12-4 and J usage is TRBJ1-2, with 8 bases fitting TRBD1. The CDR3 is 15 residues long. The V and J ends lost 7 bases and 4 bases, in that order; junction bases with no gene match: 11.

V and J are TRBV7-2 and TRBJ2-1; D is uncertain. The CDR3 runs to 14 residues. From germline, CDR1 is SGHTA and CDR2 FQGNSA. The V and J ends lost 0 bases and 5 bases respectively, with 8 bases between them. The CDR3 DNA follows: TGTGCCAGCAGCTTAGCGGTTTTTAACAATGAGCAGTTCTTC. It yields the protein CASSLAVFNNEQFF.

This chain joins TRBV12-3 or TRBV12-4 and TRBJ1-2; 7 bases align to TRBD1. J lost 5 bases, V lost 2 bases, and 8 bases had no gene match. This CDR3 has 15 residues. The CDR3 coding sequence is TGTGCCAGCAGTTTATGGGACAGCCGTAGTTATGGCTACACCTTC. It specifies CASSLWDSRSYGYTF.

This clonotype has more than one count but fewer than ten. As DNA, the CDR3 is TGTGCCAGCAGCGCCTCAGGGAGTGGGAACCGAAAACTGTTTTTT. This encodes CASSASGSGNRKLFF. The gene calls are TRBV9 and TRBJ1-4; tentative D call: TRBD1 (5 bases). Germline assignment: CDR1 SGDLS and CDR2 YYNGEE. The ends were cut back, 3 bases at V and 10 bases at J, with 19 bases in the middle. The CDR3 extends over 15 amino acids.

This clonotype was picked up a small number of times. J is TRBJ2-2 and V is TRBV5-1; 7 positions agree with TRBD1. V lost 4 bases and J lost 1; bases outside the gene matches: 4. Per the germline V gene, CDR1 is SGHRS and CDR2 is YFSETQ. The CDR3 spans 15 residues. The CDR3 bases are TGCGCCAGCAGCGCCCGGACAGGGAACACCGGGGAGCTGTTTTTT. Protein: CASSARTGNTGELFF. The full variable domain, in which reference TRBV5-1 and TRBJ2-2 provide the parts outside the CDR3, is KAGVTQTPRYLIKTRGQQVTLSCSPISGHRSVSWYQQTPGQGLQFLFEYFSETQRNKGNFPGRFSGRQFSNSRSEMNVSTLELGDSALYLCASSARTGNTGELFFGEGSRLTVL.